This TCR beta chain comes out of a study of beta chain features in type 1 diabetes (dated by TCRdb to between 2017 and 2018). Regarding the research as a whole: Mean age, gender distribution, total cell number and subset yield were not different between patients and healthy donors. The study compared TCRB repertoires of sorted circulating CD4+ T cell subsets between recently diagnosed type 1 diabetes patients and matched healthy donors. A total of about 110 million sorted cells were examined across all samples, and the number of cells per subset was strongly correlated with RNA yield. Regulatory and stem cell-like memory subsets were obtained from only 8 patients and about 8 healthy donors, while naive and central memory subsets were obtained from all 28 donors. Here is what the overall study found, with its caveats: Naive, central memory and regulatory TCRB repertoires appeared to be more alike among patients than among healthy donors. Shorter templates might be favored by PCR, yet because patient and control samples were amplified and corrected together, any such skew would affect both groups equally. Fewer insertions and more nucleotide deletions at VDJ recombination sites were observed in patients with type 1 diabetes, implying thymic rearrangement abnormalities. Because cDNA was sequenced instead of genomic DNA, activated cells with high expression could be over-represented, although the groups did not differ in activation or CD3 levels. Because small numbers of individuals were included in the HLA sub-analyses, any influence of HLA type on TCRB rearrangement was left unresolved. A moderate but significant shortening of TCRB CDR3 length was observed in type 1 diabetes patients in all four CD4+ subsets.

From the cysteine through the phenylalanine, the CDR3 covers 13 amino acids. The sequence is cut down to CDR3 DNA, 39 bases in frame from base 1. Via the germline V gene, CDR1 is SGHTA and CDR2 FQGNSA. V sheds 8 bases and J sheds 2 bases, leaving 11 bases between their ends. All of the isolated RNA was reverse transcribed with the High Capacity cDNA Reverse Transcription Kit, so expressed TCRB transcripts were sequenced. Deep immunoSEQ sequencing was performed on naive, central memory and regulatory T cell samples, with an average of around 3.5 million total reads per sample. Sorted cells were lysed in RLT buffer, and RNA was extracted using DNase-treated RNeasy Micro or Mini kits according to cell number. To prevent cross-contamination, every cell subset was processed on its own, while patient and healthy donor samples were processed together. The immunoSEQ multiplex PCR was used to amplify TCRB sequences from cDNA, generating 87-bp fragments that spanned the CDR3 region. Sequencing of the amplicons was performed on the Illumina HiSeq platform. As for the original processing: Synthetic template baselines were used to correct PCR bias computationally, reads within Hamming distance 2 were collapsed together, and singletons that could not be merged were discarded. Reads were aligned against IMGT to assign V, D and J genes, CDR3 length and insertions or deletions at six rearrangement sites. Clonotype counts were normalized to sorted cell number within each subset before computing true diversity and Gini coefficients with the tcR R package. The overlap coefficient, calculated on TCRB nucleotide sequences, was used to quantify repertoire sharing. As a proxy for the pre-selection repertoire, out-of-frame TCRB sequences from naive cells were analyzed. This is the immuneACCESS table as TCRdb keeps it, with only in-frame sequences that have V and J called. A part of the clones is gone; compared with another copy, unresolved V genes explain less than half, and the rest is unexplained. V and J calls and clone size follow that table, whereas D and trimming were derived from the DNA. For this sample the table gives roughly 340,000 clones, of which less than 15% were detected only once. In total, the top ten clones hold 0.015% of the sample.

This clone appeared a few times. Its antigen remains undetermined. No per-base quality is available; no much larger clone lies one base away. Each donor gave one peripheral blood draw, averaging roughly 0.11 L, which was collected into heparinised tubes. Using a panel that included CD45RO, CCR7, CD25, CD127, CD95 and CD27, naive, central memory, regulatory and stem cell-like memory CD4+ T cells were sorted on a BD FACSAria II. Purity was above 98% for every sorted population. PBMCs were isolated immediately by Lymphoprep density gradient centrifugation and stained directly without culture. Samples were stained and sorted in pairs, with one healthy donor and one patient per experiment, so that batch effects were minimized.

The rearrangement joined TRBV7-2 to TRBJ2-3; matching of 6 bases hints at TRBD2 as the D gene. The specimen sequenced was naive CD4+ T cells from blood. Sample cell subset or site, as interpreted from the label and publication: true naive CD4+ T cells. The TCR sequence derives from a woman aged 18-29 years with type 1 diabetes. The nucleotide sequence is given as TGTGCCAGCGGGACGGGAGTCACAGATACGCAGTATTTT. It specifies CASGTGVTDTQYF.